This T cell receptor beta chain was retrieved from a study of beta chain features in type 1 diabetes. Findings of the study overall: Among patients with Type 1 diabetes, TCRB CDR3s were moderately but significantly shorter in every one of the four CD4+ subsets.

The study reverse transcribed the entire isolated RNA, so it sequenced expressed TCRB transcripts. The repertoire was sequenced with immunoSEQ multiplex PCR; TCRdb's copy has only in-frame clones and lacks some. The sample lists around 360,000 clones; roughly 12% were seen once. This clone was detected a few times. What it recognizes is unknown. The CDR3 loop spans 12 amino acids. With 3 bases removed from V and 5 bases from J, the gap between germline ends came to 10 bases. Looked up from germline, CDR1 is GTSNPN and CDR2 is SVGIG (reference sequence). The sequence came from a woman under 30 with type 1 diabetes. Material: naive CD4+ T cells from blood. The gene calls are TRBV30 and TRBJ2-5, with D possibly TRBD2 on 5 matching bases. The CDR3 DNA sequence: TGTGCCTGGAGCCCCACGGGGGAGACCCAGTACTTC. Protein: CAWSPTGETQYF.